The 10 T cell receptor beta chains below were found in one sample sequenced in a study of identical twins. Each CDR3 protein gets one entry after TCRdb re-called the 5' RACE reads with MiXCR. The sample carries 450,000 to 600,000 distinct CDR3 sequences, about a fifth recorded once. These data were also reused for a study on yellow fever vaccine responses in identical twins.

Sequences were obtained from CD4+ T cells sorted from blood. All receptors come from a woman aged 18 to 35 in good health.

The chain combines TRBV5-8 with TRBJ2-5; unclear D gene. V lost 0 bases and J lost 4, with 7 bases in between. This CDR3 comprises 13 residues. Germline V gene sequence: CDR1 SGHTS, CDR2 YDEGEE. The CDR3 loop is CASSLGWRETQYF. Written as DNA, the CDR3 is TGTGCCAGCAGCTTGGGATGGCGAGAGACCCAGTACTTC.

J is TRBJ2-2 and V is TRBV2, with 8 bases lining up with TRBD2. The CDR3 is 15 residues long. The ends lost 7 bases at V and 5 bases at J; junction bases unmatched: 9. The germline V gene encodes CDR1 SNHLY and CDR2 FYNNEI. Here the CDR3 DNA reads TGTGCCAGCATTGTGATAACTAGCGGTACCGGGGAGCTGTTTTTT. This translates into CASIVITSGTGELFF.

The chain is built from TRBV10-3 and TRBJ2-2, with D uncertain. Trimming removed 2 bases from V and 7 bases from J, with 8 bases in between. Germline V gene lookup returns CDR1 ENHRY and CDR2 SYGVKD. The CDR3 totals 13 residues. The CDR3 region is CAISEGLGGELFF. Written as DNA, the CDR3 is TGTGCCATCAGTGAGGGCCTTGGCGGGGAGCTGTTTTTT.

The rearrangement joins TRBV5-1 to TRBJ2-3; 9 nucleotides line up with TRBD2. Looked up from germline, CDR1 is SGHRS and CDR2 is YFSETQ. Trimming at V came to 5 bases and at J to 2 bases, leaving 9 bases not matched to a gene. The CDR3 loop spans 16 amino acids. The chain's CDR3 is CASREGLAGTTDTQYF. In DNA form, the CDR3 reads TGCGCCAGCAGAGAGGGCCTAGCGGGGACCACAGATACGCAGTATTTT. Drawing the rest from reference TRBV5-1 and TRBJ2-3, the complete variable domain is KAGVTQTPRYLIKTRGQQVTLSCSPISGHRSVSWYQQTPGQGLQFLFEYFSETQRNKGNFPGRFSGRQFSNSRSEMNVSTLELGDSALYLCASREGLAGTTDTQYFGPGTRLTVL.

The V call is TRBV7-8, the J call TRBJ2-3; D ambiguous. Germline CDR1 is SGHVS and CDR2 is FQNEAQ. The CDR3 is 12 amino acids. V lost 5 bases and J lost 4, with 7 bases in between. CDR3 sequence reads: CASSQNSDTQYF. Written as DNA, the CDR3 is TGTGCCAGCAGCCAGAACTCAGATACGCAGTATTTT. Looking up the rest from reference TRBV7-8 and TRBJ2-3 gives the full variable domain: GAGVSQSPRYKVAKRGQDVALRCDPISGHVSLFWYQQALGQGPEFLTYFQNEAQLDKSGLPSDRFFAERPEGSVSTLKIQRTQQEDSAVYLCASSQNSDTQYFGPGTRLTVL.

This clonotype came up a few times. This sequence joins TRBV10-3 and TRBJ2-7; tentative D call: TRBD2 (5 bases). The CDR3 has 12 amino acids. Looked up from germline, CDR1 is ENHRY and CDR2 is SYGVKD. Trimming stripped 10 bases from V and 7 bases from J, with 17 bases between. CDR3 in amino acids: CATSSEPGEQYV. DNA for the CDR3: TGTGCCACGTCATCCGAACCGGGGGAGCAGTACGTC.

The sample holds a few counts of this clonotype. V usage is TRBV12-3 or TRBV12-4 and J usage is TRBJ2-1, with TRBD1 matching 8 bases. The CDR3 loop spans 15 amino acids. Trimming took 0 bases from V and 6 from J; bases not matched to a gene: 4. The chain's CDR3 is CASSLASGTGNEQFF. For the CDR3, the DNA is TGTGCCAGCAGTTTAGCCTCCGGGACAGGCAATGAGCAGTTCTTC.

V and J are TRBV2 and TRBJ2-5, with unresolved D. The CDR3 sequence is 10 residues long. Germline assignment: CDR1 SNHLY and CDR2 FYNNEI. V shed 9 bases and J shed 5 bases, with 7 bases lying between them. CDR3: CASGSETQYF. CDR3 coding DNA: TGTGCCAGTGGTTCGGAGACCCAGTACTTC.

The table lists this clonotype with many counts. The V and J genes are TRBV29-1 and TRBJ2-1; 8 positions agree with TRBD2. Per the germline V gene, CDR1 is SQVTM and CDR2 is ANQGSEA. Losses at the gene ends were 4 bases for V and 4 bases for J; bases not matched to a gene: 6. CDR3 length equals 14 residues. The CDR3 sequence is CSVAGGPGYNEQFF. The CDR3 bases are TGCAGCGTTGCGGGAGGGCCGGGTTACAATGAGCAGTTCTTC.

There are a few counts of this clonotype. V usage is TRBV3-1 and J usage is TRBJ2-7; 14 positions match TRBD2. The CDR3 consists of 17 residues. The J segment lost 1 base and the V segment lost 5 bases, leaving 7 bases of the junction unmatched. Per germline, CDR1 LGHDT and CDR2 YNNKEL (reference sequence). Here the CDR3 DNA reads TGTGCCAGCAGCTGGGGACTAGCGGGAGCGGGTTCCTACGAGCAGTACTTC. As protein: CASSWGLAGAGSYEQYF.